These 29 T cell receptor beta chains were all obtained from the same sample, sequenced in a study of blood T cell repertoires in COVID-19. TCRdb's copy holds only in-frame clones and misses some; the assay was immunoSEQ multiplex PCR. The sample holds hundreds of thousands of clones, around 87% seen once. Sequencing used peripheral blood. The origin of the receptors is an older man with acute or convalescent COVID-19.

The rearrangement links TRBV6-2 or TRBV6-3 to TRBJ2-1; D is possibly TRBD2 (6 bases). This CDR3 has 15 amino acids. Germline lookup yields CDR1 MNHEY and CDR2 SVGEGT. V was clipped by 3 bases and J by 0 bases, with 9 bases between them. This chain's CDR3 is CASSYGTPSYNEQFF. CDR3 sequence (DNA): TGTGCCAGCAGTTATGGGACTCCCTCCTACAATGAGCAGTTCTTC.

CDR3 loop: CASGRAGGNQETQYF. DNA of the CDR3: TGTGCCAGCGGAAGAGCGGGGGGGAACCAAGAGACCCAGTACTTC. The rearrangement links TRBV6-5 to TRBJ2-5, with TRBD2 matching over 10 bases. Trimming took 8 bases from V and 0 from J; bases not matched to a gene: 6. Per germline, CDR1 MNHEY and CDR2 SVGAGI. This CDR3 region has 15 residues.

The V call is TRBV20-1, the J call TRBJ2-3; 7 positions match TRBD1. The CDR3 has 16 residues. V lost 3 bases, J lost 2 bases, and 11 bases stayed unmatched. The germline CDR1 and CDR2 sequences are DFQATT and SNEGSKA (reference sequence). The CDR3 DNA reads as TGCAGTGCTAGTTCTACAGGGGATTGGTACACAGATACGCAGTATTTT. It codes for CSASSTGDWYTDTQYF.

The chain couples TRBV9 to TRBJ2-3; 12 bases line up with TRBD2. V gave up 2 bases and J gave up 1 base; unmatched junction bases: 5. CDR1 and CDR2 (germline): SGDLS, YYNGEE. CDR3 length: 17 amino acids. As DNA, the CDR3 is TGTGCCAGCAGCGTCGGACTAGCGGGGACCGGCACAGATACGCAGTATTTT. Translated: CASSVGLAGTGTDTQYF.

The chain combines TRBV7-2 with TRBJ2-2; D call uncertain. Germline V gives CDR1 SGHTA, CDR2 FQGNSA. Trimming took 6 bases from V and 1 from J, leaving 6 bases between them. The CDR3 has 13 residues. Written as DNA, the CDR3 is TGTGCCAGCAGTCCAGTGAACACCGGGGAGCTGTTTTTT. Encoded protein: CASSPVNTGELFF.

The rearrangement joins TRBV4-1 to TRBJ1-5; tentative D call: TRBD1 (5 bases). CDR1 is MGHRA and CDR2 is YSYEKL in the germline V gene. V lost 4 bases and J 2 bases, leaving 15 bases between the germline ends. The CDR3 totals 16 residues. CDR3 sequence (DNA): TGCGCCAGCAGCCTGAGAATTAAGACAGGCAATCAGCCCCAGCATTTT. As protein: CASSLRIKTGNQPQHF.

V is TRBV5-6 and J is TRBJ2-7; D is undetermined. The CDR3 totals 11 residues. Germline V gene data show CDR1 as SGHDT and CDR2 as YYEEEE. Between the trimmed V and J ends, which lost 2 bases and 3 bases, there was a span of 3 bases. CDR3 sequence reads: CASSFSYEQYF. The CDR3 coding sequence is TGTGCCAGCAGCTTCAGCTACGAGCAGTACTTC.

This chain links TRBV19 with TRBJ2-3; a weak D match, TRBD1 (5 bases). Germline lookup yields CDR1 LNHDA and CDR2 SQIVND (reference sequence). This CDR3 region has 19 residues. Trimming took 1 base from V and 2 from J, leaving 22 bases between them. The CDR3 region is CASSIAPSRTPHHTDTQYF. CDR3 DNA: TGTGCCAGTAGTATAGCCCCTTCCCGGACACCACATCACACAGATACGCAGTATTTT.

This clone was detected only once. The chain employs TRBV4-3 and TRBJ2-5; 11 bases fit TRBD2. Germline CDR1 LGHNA, CDR2 YSLEER. The CDR3 runs 15 residues. Trimming removed 4 bases from V and 0 bases from J; junction bases left unmatched: 1. CDR3 nucleotide sequence: TGCGCCAGCAGCCCGGGACTAGCGGACCAAGAGACCCAGTACTTC. Protein: CASSPGLADQETQYF.

V and J are TRBV28 and TRBJ2-7; 8 positions agree with TRBD1. The CDR3 sequence is 16 residues long. The ends lost 6 bases at V and 7 bases at J; junction bases unmatched: 17. Germline V gene sequence: CDR1 MDHEN, CDR2 SYDVKM. As DNA, the CDR3 is TGTGCCAGCAGCCTAATAGGGACAGGTATACGGGGGGAGCAGTACTTC. It is translated as CASSLIGTGIRGEQYF.

The chain employs TRBV9 and TRBJ2-1, with D possibly being TRBD2 (5 bases). CDR3 size: 14 residues. Germline loops: CDR1 SGDLS, CDR2 YYNGEE. The V end was cut by 2 bases, the J end by 1 base, with 7 bases between. The CDR3 region is CASSVGESYNEQFF. The CDR3 coding sequence is TGTGCCAGCAGCGTTGGGGAGTCCTACAATGAGCAGTTCTTC.

The DNA of the CDR3 is TGTGCCATCAGAGGGACAGGGTACCAGAACACTGAAGCTTTCTTT. Its translation: CAIRGTGYQNTEAFF. This chain joins TRBV10-3 and TRBJ1-1; 9 bases map to TRBD1. Losses at the gene ends were 6 bases for V and 1 base for J; bases not matched to a gene: 6. Germline assignment: CDR1 ENHRY and CDR2 SYGVKD. This CDR3 comprises 15 residues.

The V call is TRBV5-1, the J call TRBJ2-1; 9 bases are shared with TRBD2. The CDR3 is 15 amino acids. V dropped 2 bases and J dropped 5; count of bases not matched to a gene: 5. The germline gives CDR1 SGHRS, CDR2 YFSETQ. The CDR3 DNA follows: TGCGCCAGCAGCTTTCTAGCGGGAACCAACAATGAGCAGTTCTTC. It yields the protein CASSFLAGTNNEQFF.

This chain connects TRBV27 to TRBJ2-7; maybe TRBD1 (6 bases). The CDR3 loop spans 13 amino acids. The germline V gene has CDR1 MNHEY and CDR2 SMNVEV (reference sequence). V dropped 8 bases and J dropped 1 base, with 12 bases sitting between them. The CDR3 here is CASGPTGSYEQYF. The CDR3 nucleotides read TGTGCCAGCGGACCGACAGGATCCTACGAGCAGTACTTC.

The rearrangement links TRBV3-1 (or the pseudogene TRBV3-2) to TRBJ1-6; TRBD1 matches at 7 bases. The germline gives CDR1 LGHDT, CDR2 YNNKEL (reference sequence). The trim removed 2 bases at V and 7 bases at J, leaving 5 bases unmatched. There are 15 residues in the CDR3. The CDR3 is CASSQFGTENSPLHF. CDR3 bases: TGTGCCAGCAGCCAATTTGGGACAGAGAATTCACCCCTCCACTTT.

The chain combines TRBV27 with TRBJ2-3; D unresolved. V was trimmed by 6 bases and J by 0 bases, leaving 19 bases between them. Germline lookup yields CDR1 MNHEY and CDR2 SMNVEV (reference sequence). CDR3 length: 17 amino acids. For the CDR3, the DNA is TGTGCCAGCAGCCAAGTCAGGCCGCCGTCTAGCACAGATACGCAGTATTTT. Its translation: CASSQVRPPSSTDTQYF.

For this clone: The junction shows a germline mismatch at one end, possibly a read error. This sequence joins TRBV6-5 and TRBJ2-1, with a tentative D call TRBD1 (6 bases). CDR3 length: 13 residues. The germline gives CDR1 MNHEY, CDR2 SVGAGI. The CDR3 DNA follows: TGTGCCAGCAGTTATGCAGGGGACAATCAGCAGTTCTTC. This gives the protein CASSYAGDNQQFF.

V and J are TRBV28 and TRBJ1-1; no reliable D call. Deletions cut 5 bases from V and 8 bases from J, with 9 bases between. The CDR3 is made up of 11 amino acids. Per the germline V gene, CDR1 is MDHEN and CDR2 is SYDVKM. The CDR3, as DNA: TGTGCCAGCAGTGCGACTCAAGAAGCTTTCTTT. Encoded protein: CASSATQEAFF.

This rearrangement joins TRBV11-2 to TRBJ1-5; D might be TRBD1 (5 bases). V lost 5 bases and J 7 bases, leaving 9 bases between the germline ends. Germline lookup yields CDR1 SGHAT and CDR2 FQNNGV. The CDR3 spans 12 residues. The CDR3, as DNA: TGTGCCAGCAGCATGGAGGGGCAGCCCCAGCATTTT. Translating gives CASSMEGQPQHF.

The chain uses TRBV27 and TRBJ2-7; 7 positions match TRBD1. Germline assignment: CDR1 MNHEY and CDR2 SMNVEV (reference sequence). V lost 3 bases and J lost 0; bases outside the gene matches: 2. CDR3 length: 14 residues. The CDR3 nucleotides are TGTGCCAGCAGTTTCAGGGGGAACTCCTACGAGCAGTACTTC. Translating gives CASSFRGNSYEQYF.

The chain combines TRBV5-1 with TRBJ2-1; TRBD2 aligns across 8 bases. CDR3 size: 15 residues. Germline lookup yields CDR1 SGHRS and CDR2 YFSETQ. V lost 4 bases and J lost 6; bases outside the gene matches: 9. The CDR3 DNA sequence: TGCGCCAGCAGCCCGGGGGGGACATCGGGCAATGAGCAGTTCTTC. This gives the protein CASSPGGTSGNEQFF.

J is TRBJ1-2 and V is TRBV7-2, with 8 bases identical to TRBD1. The CDR3 consists of 16 residues. Germline CDR1 and CDR2: SGHTA and FQGNSA. With 4 bases clipped from V and 2 bases from J, the junction kept 9 bases outside the gene matches. The DNA of the CDR3 is TGTGCCAGCAGCTCGCCCCAGGGGGCAGGGAACTATGGCTACACCTTC. Amino acids: CASSSPQGAGNYGYTF.

The chain links TRBV30 to TRBJ1-1; D is ambiguous. CDR1 is GTSNPN and CDR2 is SVGIG in the germline V gene (reference sequence). This CDR3 is 11 amino acids long. Trimming removed 1 base at V and 10 bases at J, with 10 bases between. CDR3 protein: CAWSGGPGAFF. The DNA for the CDR3 is TGTGCCTGGAGTGGCGGGCCCGGAGCTTTCTTT.

V is TRBV30 and J is TRBJ2-1, with D possibly TRBD1 on 7 matching bases. The germline CDR1 and CDR2 sequences are GTSNPN and SVGIG (reference sequence). The CDR3 is made up of 13 amino acids. The V end was cut by 5 bases, the J end by 6 bases, with 14 bases between. The CDR3 here is CAWGRTGGNEQFF. The CDR3 DNA reads as TGTGCCTGGGGGAGGACAGGCGGCAATGAGCAGTTCTTC.

The rearrangement links TRBV5-1 to TRBJ2-2; 9 positions agree with TRBD1. Per the germline V gene, CDR1 is SGHRS and CDR2 is YFSETQ. The CDR3 contains 15 residues. With 5 bases clipped from V and 5 bases from J, the junction kept 7 bases outside the gene matches. In nucleotides, the CDR3 is TGCGCCAGCAGGGCCGGGACAGGGAGGACCGGGGAGCTGTTTTTT. Translating it yields CASRAGTGRTGELFF.

V gene TRBV23-1 combines with J gene TRBJ1-1, with D possibly being TRBD1 (5 bases). TRBV23-1 is filed as an ORF, its function uncertain. V gave up 2 bases and J gave up 10 bases, with 8 bases separating them. This CDR3 spans 11 amino acids. The CDR3 sequence is CASSQPQGAFF. As DNA, the CDR3 is TGCGCCAGCAGTCAACCGCAGGGAGCTTTCTTT.

This rearrangement joins TRBV3-1 (or the pseudogene TRBV3-2) to TRBJ2-5; 9 nucleotides line up with TRBD2. The CDR3 extends over 15 amino acids. Germline trimming cut 1 base from V and 4 bases from J; bases unmatched to any gene: 4. From germline, CDR1 is LGHDT and CDR2 YNNKEL (reference sequence). The DNA of the CDR3 is TGTGCCAGCAGCCAAGTGGGACTAGCTCGAGAGACCCAGTACTTC. Translating gives CASSQVGLARETQYF.

The chain has TRBV5-1 and TRBJ2-5, with TRBD1 identical over 9 bases. The CDR3 is 15 amino acids. The V segment lost 0 bases and the J segment 5 bases; nucleotides outside the gene matches: 5. Germline-derived CDR1 and CDR2 are SGHRS and YFSETQ. The chain's CDR3 is CASSLEQGAWETQYF. The DNA of the CDR3 is TGCGCCAGCAGCTTGGAACAGGGGGCGTGGGAGACCCAGTACTTC.

The genes are TRBV7-3 and TRBJ1-6; 7 bases match TRBD1. Per the germline V gene, CDR1 is SGHTA and CDR2 is FQGTGA. The V segment lost 0 bases and the J segment 10 bases; nucleotides outside the gene matches: 12. There are 17 residues in the CDR3. The CDR3 loop is CASSLTAGGSGGSPLHF. CDR3 sequence (DNA): TGTGCCAGCAGCTTAACGGCAGGGGGATCTGGGGGATCACCCCTCCACTTT.